These T cell receptor beta chains were read from a single sample in a study of type 1 regulatory T cells. TCRdb recomputed calls from the reads with MiXCR, one row per CDR3 protein. Among some 100,000 distinct CDR3 sequences listed, roughly 28% were seen once. The sample taken for sequencing was CD4+ T cells, either the whole sample or a sorted fraction (not recorded which). The receptors stem from a human donor in good health. Each CDR3 is given with its conserved first and last residue. A D gene is named only where the DNA matches it firmly. The size entry is marked missing in some rows and otherwise reads once, few, many or a size class.

>.|TRBJ2-5|TRBV29-1|TRBD1
TGCAGCGTTGGACAGGGGCATGGGACCCAGTACTTC
CSVGQGHGTQYF
>.|TRBJ2-5|TRBV3-1|TRBD2
TGTGCCAGCAGCCTCAGGACTAGCGGGAGAGGAGGGACCCAGTACTTC
CASSLRTSGRGGTQYF
>many|TRBJ2-5|TRBV2|.
TGTGCCAGCAGGGAGGGGGAGGAAGAGACCCAGTACTTC
CASREGEEETQYF
>few|TRBJ2-5|TRBV19|TRBD2
TGTGCCAGTAGTATAAGGGAGGGAGTTGGTGAGACCCAGTACTTC
CASSIREGVGETQYF
>few|TRBJ1-2|TRBV6-2/TRBV6-3|.
TGTGCCAGCAATCAACCCCCCCATGGCTACACCTTC
CASNQPPHGYTF
>.|TRBJ2-1|TRBV13|.
TGTGCCAGCAGCTACCCTATGGGGTCTGACACTGAGCAGTTCTTC
CASSYPMGSDTEQFF
>.|TRBJ2-7|TRBV5-6|TRBD2
TGTGCCAGCAGCACTGGACTGGGGGGGTATGGCTACGAGCAGTACTTC
CASSTGLGGYGYEQYF
>few|TRBJ2-3|TRBV7-9|.
TGTGCCAGCAGTCCCTCCTCCCGGGAAACAGATACGCAGTATTTT
CASSPSSRETDTQYF
>few|TRBJ2-3|TRBV10-3|TRBD2
TGTGCCATCAAATCCGGGACTAGCGGAAACACAGATACGCAGTATTTT
CAIKSGTSGNTDTQYF
>few|TRBJ2-7|TRBV20-1|TRBD2
TGCAGTGTCACCGCTAGCGGGAGTACCGGGATCCTCTACGAGCAGTACTTC
CSVTASGSTGILYEQYF
>.|TRBJ2-1|TRBV7-2|.
TGTGCCAGCAGAAAGTCGGGGACCTCCTACAATGAGCAGTTCTTC
CASRKSGTSYNEQFF
>.|TRBJ2-7|TRBV10-3|.
TGTGCCATCAGTGAATCAGGGGACGGCTACGAGCAGTACTTC
CAISESGDGYEQYF
>.|TRBJ1-5|TRBV20-1|.
TGCAGCACACAAGAGCCCATCGATTATAGCAATCAGCCCCAGCATTTT
CSTQEPIDYSNQPQHF
>.|TRBJ2-3|TRBV19|TRBD1
TGTGCCAGTAGTAGGACACAGGGGGCGCAAAGCACAGATACGCAGTATTTT
CASSRTQGAQSTDTQYF
>few|TRBJ2-3|TRBV7-2|.
TGTGCCAGCAGAGGGGTGCGGGCTAGCACAGATACGCAGTATTTT
CASRGVRASTDTQYF
>.|TRBJ2-7|TRBV7-2|.
TGTGTCAGCAGCTTAGTAGACCTGGGGCGAGCCTACGAGCAGTACTTC
CVSSLVDLGRAYEQYF
>few|TRBJ2-1|TRBV24-1|TRBD2
TGTGCCACCAGTGATCAAGCGGGAGGTAGTCGCCATGAGCAGTTCTTC
CATSDQAGGSRHEQFF
>once|TRBJ2-7|TRBV15|.
TGTGCCACCAGCAGAGTTCGCCAGCCTAGAGACTCCTACGAGCAGTACTTC
CATSRVRQPRDSYEQYF
>.|TRBJ2-3|TRBV7-2|.
TGTGCCAGCAGCTTAGGCGCGGCAGATACGCAGTATTTT
CASSLGAADTQYF
>few|TRBJ2-3|TRBV5-1|.
TGCGCCAGCAGCTTGAACCCGGGACTAGGGGGCCCGAGTAAGCAGTATTTT
CASSLNPGLGGPSKQYF
>.|TRBJ2-5|TRBV4-1|.
TGCGCCAGCAGCAAGGGACTCCAAGAGACCCAGTACTTC
CASSKGLQETQYF
>once|TRBJ2-7|TRBV20-1|.
TGCAGTGCTCTCGCCGGATCCGGGGGCCTTTACGAGCAGTACTTC
CSALAGSGGLYEQYF
>few|TRBJ2-7|TRBV20-1|.
TGCAGTGCAAACCCGGACGGACAGTTCAACGAGCAGTACTTC
CSANPDGQFNEQYF
>.|TRBJ2-5|TRBV7-6|TRBD2
TGTGCCAGCAGCTTACCCCAAGCGGGGGGGACCAAGTACTTC
CASSLPQAGGTKYF
>few|TRBJ2-1|TRBV6-5|TRBD2
TGTGCCAGCAGTTACTCGAAACTAGCGGGAGTATACAATGAGCAGTTCTTC
CASSYSKLAGVYNEQFF
>once|TRBJ1-2|TRBV3-1|TRBD1
TGTGCCAGCAGCCAAGATTTACGGACAGGGGCCCGCTATGGCTACACCTTC
CASSQDLRTGARYGYTF
>.|TRBJ2-2|TRBV24-1|TRBD1
TGTGCCACCAGCGTCCAGACAGGGTCCCCGATGTTGGCCGGGGAGCTGTTTTTT
CATSVQTGSPMLAGELFF
>few|TRBJ1-1|TRBV19|TRBD1
TGTGCCAGTAGCAACAGGGGGCGACTTAGTAACACTGAAGCTTTCTTT
CASSNRGRLSNTEAFF
>few|TRBJ2-7|TRBV27|TRBD1
TGTGCCAGCAGTTTTCAGGGGACAGCCTCCTACGAGCAGTACTTC
CASSFQGTASYEQYF
>.|TRBJ2-1|TRBV19|.
TGTGCCAGTAGTGTATCCGTGCCCTCCTACAATGAGCAGTTCTTC
CASSVSVPSYNEQFF
>.|TRBJ2-4|TRBV10-3|.
TGTGCCATCAGCCCCGGGACGGGAGCCAAAAACATTCAGTACTTC
CAISPGTGAKNIQYF
>.|TRBJ2-3|TRBV27|TRBD2
TGTGCCAGCAACAGCCCGGCTAGCGGGAGTCCAGATACGCAGTATTTT
CASNSPASGSPDTQYF
>few|TRBJ1-1|TRBV7-9|.
TGTGCCAGCAGCATCTTCGACGGGTACACTGAAGCTTTCTTT
CASSIFDGYTEAFF
>many|TRBJ2-1|TRBV11-2|.
TGTGCCAGCAGCCGGGTGGGAGTCGGCGAGCAGTTCTTC
CASSRVGVGEQFF
>few|TRBJ2-1|TRBV3-1|.
TGTGCCAGCAGCCAAGCCGGATTTAGGCGGGGATCCTACAATGAGCAGTTCTTC
CASSQAGFRRGSYNEQFF
>once|TRBJ1-1|TRBV7-2|.
TGTGCCAGCAGCCTGCAGGGGTTTGGCACTGAAGCTTTCTTT
CASSLQGFGTEAFF
>.|TRBJ1-5|TRBV2|.
TGTGCCAGCAGTGATAGGGGACCTTCCGGCAATCAGCCCCAGCATTTT
CASSDRGPSGNQPQHF
>.|TRBJ2-5|TRBV7-8|TRBD2
TGTGCCAGCAGCAGGACTAGCGGAATGATTGGAGTAGAGACCCAGTACTTC
CASSRTSGMIGVETQYF